The 6 T cell receptor beta chains below all came from one sample that was sequenced in a study of blood T cell repertoires in COVID-19. This table comes from immunoSEQ multiplex PCR, and its TCRdb copy is limited to in-frame clones, with some not included. Of 120,000 or so clones listed, about four fifths were seen once; the top ten hold about 5.5%. The sequenced sample was peripheral blood. The receptors were sampled from a man older than 75 with active or convalescent COVID-19.

The V and J genes are TRBV18 and TRBJ1-2; 8 bases are shared with TRBD1. V shed 3 bases, J shed 4 bases, and the junction held 7 bases outside the gene matches. The CDR3 totals 15 residues. The germline V gene has CDR1 KGHSH and CDR2 LQKENI. CDR3 region: CASSPQTGDGYGYTF. The CDR3 DNA sequence: TGTGCCAGCTCACCCCAGACAGGGGACGGCTATGGCTACACCTTC.

The chain combines TRBV5-1 with TRBJ2-5, with 7 bases aligning to TRBD2. The V and J ends lost 0 bases and 5 bases, in that order; junction bases with no gene match: 4. In germline, CDR1 is SGHRS, CDR2 YFSETQ. CDR3 size: 14 residues. The CDR3 sequence: CASSLARGEETQYF. In DNA form, the CDR3 reads TGCGCCAGCAGCTTGGCCCGGGGGGAGGAGACCCAGTACTTC. Full variable domain (remainder filled in from reference TRBV5-1 and TRBJ2-5): KAGVTQTPRYLIKTRGQQVTLSCSPISGHRSVSWYQQTPGQGLQFLFEYFSETQRNKGNFPGRFSGRQFSNSRSEMNVSTLELGDSALYLCASSLARGEETQYFGPGTRLLVL.

The V gene is TRBV27, the J gene TRBJ1-2; 11 positions agree with TRBD1. Per germline, CDR1 MNHEY and CDR2 SMNVEV (reference sequence). V trimming: 6 bases; J trimming: 4 bases; junction bases outside the gene matches: 7. The CDR3 contains 15 residues. CDR3 DNA: TGTGCCAGCAGAACCTCGGACAGGGGGCCCTATGGCTACACCTTC. Amino acids: CASRTSDRGPYGYTF.

The chain joins TRBV6-2 or TRBV6-3 to TRBJ2-2; D is perhaps TRBD2 (6 bases). The V and J ends lost 2 bases and 8 bases respectively, with 6 bases between them. The CDR3 loop spans 12 amino acids. The germline gives CDR1 MNHEY, CDR2 SVGEGT. CDR3 coding DNA: TGTGCCAGCAGTTACCGGGGGGGGGAGCTGTTTTTT. It specifies CASSYRGGELFF.

The rearrangement links TRBV11-1 to TRBJ2-7, with 7 bases lining up with TRBD1. This CDR3 comprises 14 residues. CDR1 is SGHAT and CDR2 is FQDESV in the germline V gene (reference sequence). J gave up 1 base and V 3 bases, and 3 bases lay outside the gene matches. The CDR3 loop reads CASSFPGQSYEQYF. Written as DNA, the CDR3 is TGTGCCAGCAGCTTCCCGGGACAGTCCTACGAGCAGTACTTC.

In this sample, this clone turned up once. The chain is built from TRBV28 and TRBJ1-2; TRBD1 agrees at 9 bases. Germline V CDR1 and CDR2: MDHEN, SYDVKM. Trimming took 8 bases from V and 4 from J; bases not matched to a gene: 8. This CDR3 is 14 amino acids long. In DNA, the CDR3 is TGTGCCAGCTTAGGGGGACAGGGAATCTATGGCTACACCTTC. Its protein product is CASLGGQGIYGYTF.